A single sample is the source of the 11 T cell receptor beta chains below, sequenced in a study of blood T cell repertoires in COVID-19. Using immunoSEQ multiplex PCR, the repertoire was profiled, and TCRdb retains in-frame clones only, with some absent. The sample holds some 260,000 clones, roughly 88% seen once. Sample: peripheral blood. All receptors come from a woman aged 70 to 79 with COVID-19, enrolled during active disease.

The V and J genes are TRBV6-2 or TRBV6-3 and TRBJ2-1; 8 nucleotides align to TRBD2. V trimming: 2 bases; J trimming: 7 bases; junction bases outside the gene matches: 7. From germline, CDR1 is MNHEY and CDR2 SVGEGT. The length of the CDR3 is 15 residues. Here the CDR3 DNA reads TGTGCCAGCAGTTACCCTGGGACTAGTACGAATGAGCAGTTCTTC. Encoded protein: CASSYPGTSTNEQFF.

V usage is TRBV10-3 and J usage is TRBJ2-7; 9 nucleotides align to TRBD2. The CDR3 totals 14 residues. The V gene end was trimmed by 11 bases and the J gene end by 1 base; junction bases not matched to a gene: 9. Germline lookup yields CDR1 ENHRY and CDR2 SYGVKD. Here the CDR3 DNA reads TGTGCCGTTGGCCTAGCGGGATCGTCCTACGAGCAGTACTTC. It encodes CAVGLAGSSYEQYF.

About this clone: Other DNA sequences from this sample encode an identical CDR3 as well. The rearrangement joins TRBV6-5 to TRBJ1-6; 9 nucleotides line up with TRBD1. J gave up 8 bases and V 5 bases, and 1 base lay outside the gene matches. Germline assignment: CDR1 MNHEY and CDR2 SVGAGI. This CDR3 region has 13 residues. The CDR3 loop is CASSRQGDSPLHF. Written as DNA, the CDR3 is TGTGCCAGCAGTCGACAGGGGGATTCACCCCTCCACTTT.

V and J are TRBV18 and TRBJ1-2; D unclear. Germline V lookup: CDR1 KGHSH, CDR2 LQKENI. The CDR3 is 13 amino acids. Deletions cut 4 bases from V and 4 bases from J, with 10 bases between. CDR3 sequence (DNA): TGTGCCAGCTCACGTGCGGAGGGCTATGGCTACACCTTC. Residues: CASSRAEGYGYTF.

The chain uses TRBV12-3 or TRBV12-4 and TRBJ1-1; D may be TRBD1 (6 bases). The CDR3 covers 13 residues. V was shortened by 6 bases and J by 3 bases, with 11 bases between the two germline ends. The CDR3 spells CASRPGADTEAFF. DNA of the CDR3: TGTGCCAGCAGGCCAGGGGCGGACACTGAAGCTTTCTTT.

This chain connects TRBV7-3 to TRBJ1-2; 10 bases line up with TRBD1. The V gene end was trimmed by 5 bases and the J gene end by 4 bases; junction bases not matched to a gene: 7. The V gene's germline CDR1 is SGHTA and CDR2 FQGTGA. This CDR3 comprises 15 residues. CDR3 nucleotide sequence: TGTGCCAGCAGCGCGACAGGGGGCGAAGGCTATGGCTACACCTTC. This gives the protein CASSATGGEGYGYTF.

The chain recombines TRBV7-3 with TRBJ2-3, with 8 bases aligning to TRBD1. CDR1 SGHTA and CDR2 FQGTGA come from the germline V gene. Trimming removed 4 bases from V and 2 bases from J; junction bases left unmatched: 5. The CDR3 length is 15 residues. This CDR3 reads CASSSTGADTDTQYF. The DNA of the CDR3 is TGTGCCAGCAGCTCGACAGGGGCCGACACAGATACGCAGTATTTT. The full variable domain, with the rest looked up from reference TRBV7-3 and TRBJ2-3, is GAGVSQTPSNKVTEKGKYVELRCDPISGHTALYWYRQSLGQGPEFLIYFQGTGAADDSGLPNDRFFAVRPEGSVSTLKIQRTERGDSAVYLCASSSTGADTDTQYFGPGTRLTVL.

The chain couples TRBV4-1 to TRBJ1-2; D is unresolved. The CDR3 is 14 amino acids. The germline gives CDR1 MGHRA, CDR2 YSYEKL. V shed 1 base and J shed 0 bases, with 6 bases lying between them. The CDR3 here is CASSQVSANYGYTF. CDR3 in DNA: TGCGCCAGCAGCCAAGTTTCGGCTAACTATGGCTACACCTTC.

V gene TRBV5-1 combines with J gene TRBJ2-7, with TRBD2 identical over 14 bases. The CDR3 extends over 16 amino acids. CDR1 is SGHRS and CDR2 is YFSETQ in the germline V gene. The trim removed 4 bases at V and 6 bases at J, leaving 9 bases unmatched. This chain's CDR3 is CASSPGTSGSIGEQYF. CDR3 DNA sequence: TGCGCCAGCAGCCCCGGGACTAGCGGGAGTATTGGCGAGCAGTACTTC.

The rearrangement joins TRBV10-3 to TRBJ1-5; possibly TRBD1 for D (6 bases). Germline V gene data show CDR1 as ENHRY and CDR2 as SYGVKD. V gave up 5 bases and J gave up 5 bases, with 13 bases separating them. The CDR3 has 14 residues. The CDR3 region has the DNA TGTGCCATCAGTCCTGGGGGGGCCGATCAGCCCCAGCATTTT. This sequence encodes CAISPGGADQPQHF.

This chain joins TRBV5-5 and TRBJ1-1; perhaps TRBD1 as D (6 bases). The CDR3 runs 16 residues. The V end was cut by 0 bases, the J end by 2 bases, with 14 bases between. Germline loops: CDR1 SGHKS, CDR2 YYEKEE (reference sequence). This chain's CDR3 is CASSLAVRGPNTEAFF. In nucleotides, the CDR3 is TGTGCCAGCAGCTTGGCGGTCAGGGGCCCAAACACTGAAGCTTTCTTT.